The rows below give T cell receptor beta chains drawn from one sample of a study of blood T cell repertoires in COVID-19. Assay: immunoSEQ multiplex PCR; the TCRdb copy retains only in-frame clones and omits some. The sample carries about 130,000 clones, 75% to 85% recorded once. Specimen: peripheral blood. These receptors were collected from a woman in her 70s with COVID-19, enrolled during active disease. Both conserved end residues are part of each CDR3. D genes are given only for firm matches. The listing skips clone size in some rows; elsewhere it reads once, few, many or a size class.

j_call d_call v_call clone_size cdr3_nt cdr3_aa
TRBJ1-1 TRBD1 TRBV3-1/TRBV3-2 - TGTGCCAGCAGCCTTAGACAGGGTGAAGCTTTCTTT CASSLRQGEAFF
TRBJ2-1 - TRBV9 - TGTGCCAGCAGCGGAGTCGGCAGCGACAATGAGCAGTTCTTC CASSGVGSDNEQFF
TRBJ2-7 TRBD1 TRBV27 - TGTGCCAGCAAAACGACAGGGGGCCCCTACGAGCAGTACTTC CASKTTGGPYEQYF
TRBJ2-7 - TRBV3-1/TRBV3-2 - TGTGCCAGCAGCCAAGATCTAGGCGAGCAGTACTTC CASSQDLGEQYF
TRBJ2-1 - TRBV29-1 - TGCAGCGTTGGGAGCTGGCCCTACAATGAGCAGTTCTTC CSVGSWPYNEQFF
TRBJ1-2 - TRBV6-2/TRBV6-3 - TGTGCCAGCAGCCAGACCTCGGGGGGGGCTGGCTACACCTTC CASSQTSGGAGYTF
TRBJ1-1 TRBD1 TRBV29-1 - TGCAGCGTGACAGGGAATTTGAACACTGAAGCTTTCTTT CSVTGNLNTEAFF
TRBJ2-7 - TRBV18 - TGTGCCAGCTCACCACCCCAGGCCTACGAGCAGTACTTC CASSPPQAYEQYF
TRBJ1-1 - TRBV5-6 - TGTGCCAGCAGCTTGGACGGGGAAGCTTTCTTT CASSLDGEAFF
TRBJ1-2 TRBD1 TRBV4-3 - TGCGCCAGCAGCCGCCTGACAGGGAACTATGGCTACACCTTC CASSRLTGNYGYTF
TRBJ1-3 - TRBV9 once TGTGCCAGCAGCGCCCGGTTATACAGGGAATCTGGAAACACCATATATTTT CASSARLYRESGNTIYF
TRBJ2-1 - TRBV10-3 - TGTGCCATCAGTGAGGCGAGAGGTGAGCAGTTCTTC CAISEARGEQFF
TRBJ2-7 TRBD1 TRBV10-3 - TGTGCCATTGGGGAATCGGACAGGGTCCCTACCTACGAGCAGTACTTC CAIGESDRVPTYEQYF
TRBJ2-6 - TRBV5-1 - TGCGCCAGCCTGGACAGTTCTGGGGCCAACGTCCTGACTTTC CASLDSSGANVLTF
TRBJ2-5 - TRBV18 - TGTGCCAGCTCACCCCGGACTGGGGAAGGACAAGAGACCCAGTACTTC CASSPRTGEGQETQYF
TRBJ1-2 - TRBV27 once TGTGCCAGCAGTCCCTTTGGCAGGTCCCTCGGGGCTAACTATGGCTACACCTTC CASSPFGRSLGANYGYTF
TRBJ1-1 TRBD1 TRBV10-3 few TGTGCCATCAGTGGACAGGGTAAGAACACTGAAGCTTTCTTT CAISGQGKNTEAFF
TRBJ2-7 TRBD1 TRBV5-6 - TGTGCCAGCAGCGTTGGTTGGACAGGGGTGGGGGAGCAGTACTTC CASSVGWTGVGEQYF
TRBJ2-2 - TRBV6-5 - TGTGCCAGCAGTCGGGGCGGGGAGCTGTTTTTT CASSRGGELFF
TRBJ2-1 TRBD2 TRBV6-2/TRBV6-3 - TGTGCCAGCAGTTCTTCTTGGACTAGCGGGGACAACTACAATGAGCAGTTCTTC CASSSSWTSGDNYNEQFF
TRBJ1-2 - TRBV19 - TGTGCCAGTAGTACCCGGACGGGAAACTATGGCTACACCTTC CASSTRTGNYGYTF
TRBJ2-3 TRBD2 TRBV7-2 once TGTGCCAGCAGCTTGGGGCTAGCGGGGGGTACTACAGATACGCAGTATTTT CASSLGLAGGTTDTQYF
TRBJ1-1 - TRBV10-3 - TGTGCCACCTGGGGCCTCAACACTGAAGCTTTCTTT CATWGLNTEAFF
TRBJ1-6 - TRBV6-2/TRBV6-3 - TGTGCCAGCAGTGCTGACAGTACCAGGGATTCACCCCTCCACTTT CASSADSTRDSPLHF
TRBJ2-3 TRBD2 TRBV11-2 - TGTGCCAGCAGCTGGACTAGCGGGGGGGCCCAGGGCACAGATACGCAGTATTTT CASSWTSGGAQGTDTQYF
TRBJ2-1 - TRBV14 - TGTGCCAGCAGCCAAGACAGGGTCGAGCAGTTCTTC CASSQDRVEQFF
TRBJ2-7 - TRBV5-5 - TGTGCCAGCAGCTTACTGACGGGGGAGCAGTACTTC CASSLLTGEQYF
TRBJ2-7 TRBD2 TRBV6-2/TRBV6-3 - TGTGCCAGCAGTTCAATTCCCCTGGGACTAGTGGTTTCCGAGCAGTACTTC CASSSIPLGLVVSEQYF
TRBJ1-3 - TRBV19 - TGTGCCAGTAGTATTTGGGCGAGCTCTGGAAACACCATATATTTT CASSIWASSGNTIYF
TRBJ1-4 - TRBV6-5 - TGTGCCAGCAGGATTACCCAGGGGCTCGGTGAAAAACTGTTTTTT CASRITQGLGEKLFF
TRBJ2-7 - TRBV9 - TGTGCCAGCAGCGTAGGGGTGGGACTCTACGAGCAGTACTTC CASSVGVGLYEQYF
TRBJ1-2 TRBD1 TRBV6-2/TRBV6-3 - TGTGCCAGCAGTTACTTCCGGGACAGGGATTATGGCTACACCTTC CASSYFRDRDYGYTF
TRBJ2-7 - TRBV5-5 - TGTGCCAGCAGCTTGGCTTTCAGGGGCCTCTACGAGCAGTACTTC CASSLAFRGLYEQYF
TRBJ1-2 TRBD1 TRBV5-4 - TGTGCCAGCAGCCGGACAGGGGGGAATTATGGCTACACCTTC CASSRTGGNYGYTF
TRBJ2-1 TRBD1 TRBV11-2 - TGTGCCAGCAGCTTTAGAGGGGGCCACAATGAGCAGTTCTTC CASSFRGGHNEQFF
TRBJ1-6 TRBD1 TRBV7-2 - TGTGCCAGCAGCTTAGGCGGACAGGCTCAATCACCCCTCCACTTT CASSLGGQAQSPLHF
TRBJ2-2 - TRBV4-3 - TGCGCCAGCAGCCAAGATATTAACACCGGGGAGCTGTTTTTT CASSQDINTGELFF
TRBJ2-5 - TRBV7-2 - TGTGCCAGCAGCCCTATCTTGACGGGGGAGACCCAGTACTTC CASSPILTGETQYF
TRBJ1-5 TRBD1 TRBV5-3 - TGTGCCAGAAGCCTGACAGGGGCAAATCAGCCCCAGCATTTT CARSLTGANQPQHF
TRBJ1-1 - TRBV6-1 - TGTGCCAGCAGTGAGAGACAGTACGAAGCTTTCTTT CASSERQYEAFF
TRBJ1-1 - TRBV5-1 - TGCGCCAGCAGCTTGGAGGGAGTGGCTGAAGCTTTCTTT CASSLEGVAEAFF
TRBJ2-7 TRBD2 TRBV10-3 few TGTGCCACCCAAGGACTAGCGGGAGACGCCAAGCAGTACTTC CATQGLAGDAKQYF
TRBJ1-1 TRBD1 TRBV5-4 few TGTGCCAGCAGCTTAAGAGGGGGCGCCACTGAAGCTTTCTTT CASSLRGGATEAFF
TRBJ2-7 - TRBV6-1 few TGTGCCAGCAGTGAAGTGGGCCCCCGCTGGCAGTACTTC CASSEVGPRWQYF
TRBJ2-2 - TRBV19 few TGTGCCAGTATCCCTAGGTGGGAGCCCGGGGAGCTGTTTTTT CASIPRWEPGELFF
TRBJ2-7 - TRBV19 - TGTGCCAGTACCGCTTTCGCGGGGCCGGCGGCCGAGCAGTACTTC CASTAFAGPAAEQYF
TRBJ1-2 - TRBV6-1 - TGTGCCAGCAGTGAAGACAGGGAGTATGGCTACACCTTC CASSEDREYGYTF
TRBJ1-1 - TRBV5-1 - TGCGCCAGCAGCTTGGCCCGGGGATCCGGGAACACTGAAGCTTTCTTT CASSLARGSGNTEAFF
TRBJ2-3 TRBD2 TRBV5-1 - TGCGCCAGCAGCTCCGCGGGAGGTAGCGCCACAGATACGCAGTATTTT CASSSAGGSATDTQYF